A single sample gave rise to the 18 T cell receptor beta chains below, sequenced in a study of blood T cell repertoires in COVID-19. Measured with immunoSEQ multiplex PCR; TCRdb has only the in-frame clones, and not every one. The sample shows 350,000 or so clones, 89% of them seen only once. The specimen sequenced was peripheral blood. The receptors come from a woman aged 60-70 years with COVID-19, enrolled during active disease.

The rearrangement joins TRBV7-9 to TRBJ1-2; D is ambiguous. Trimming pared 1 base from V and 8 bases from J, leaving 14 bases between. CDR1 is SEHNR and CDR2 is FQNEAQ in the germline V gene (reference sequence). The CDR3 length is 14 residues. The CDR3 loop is CASSLETAPHGYTF. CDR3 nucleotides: TGTGCCAGCAGCTTAGAAACAGCACCTCACGGCTACACCTTC.

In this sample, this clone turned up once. The DNA of the CDR3 is TGTGCCAGCAGCATGACGCCTAGCGCCGGGGAGCTGTTTTTT. Amino acid sequence: CASSMTPSAGELFF. The rearrangement joins TRBV7-3 to TRBJ2-2; perhaps TRBD2 as D (6 bases). This CDR3 region has 14 residues. Germline assignment: CDR1 SGHTA and CDR2 FQGTGA. With 5 bases removed from V and 6 bases from J, the gap between germline ends came to 13 bases. Together with reference TRBV7-3 and TRBJ2-2, the CDR3 gives the full variable domain: GAGVSQTPSNKVTEKGKYVELRCDPISGHTALYWYRQSLGQGPEFLIYFQGTGAADDSGLPNDRFFAVRPEGSVSTLKIQRTERGDSAVYLCASSMTPSAGELFFGEGSRLTVL.

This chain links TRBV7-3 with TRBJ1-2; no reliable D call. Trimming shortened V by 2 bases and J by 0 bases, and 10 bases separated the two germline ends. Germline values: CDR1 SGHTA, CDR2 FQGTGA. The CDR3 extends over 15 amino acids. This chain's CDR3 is CASSLGGSPNYGYTF. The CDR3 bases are TGTGCCAGCAGCTTAGGAGGGTCCCCTAACTATGGCTACACCTTC.

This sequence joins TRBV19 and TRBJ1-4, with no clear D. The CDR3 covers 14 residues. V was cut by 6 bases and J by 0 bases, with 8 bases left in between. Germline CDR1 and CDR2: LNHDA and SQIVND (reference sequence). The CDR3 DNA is TGTGCCAGTAGATTCCGCGCAACTAATGAAAAACTGTTTTTT. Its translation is CASRFRATNEKLFF.

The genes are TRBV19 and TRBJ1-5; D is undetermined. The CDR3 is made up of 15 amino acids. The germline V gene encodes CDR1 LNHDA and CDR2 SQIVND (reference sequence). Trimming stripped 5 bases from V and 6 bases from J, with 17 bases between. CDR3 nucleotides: TGTGCCAGTAGTTCTCTCTCCGGGATAAGTCAGCCCCAGCATTTT. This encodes CASSSLSGISQPQHF.

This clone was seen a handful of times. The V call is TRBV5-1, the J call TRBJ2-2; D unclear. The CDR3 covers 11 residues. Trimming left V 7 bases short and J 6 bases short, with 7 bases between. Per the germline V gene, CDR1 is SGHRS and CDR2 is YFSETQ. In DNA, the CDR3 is TGCGCCAGCGGTAGTCCCGGGGAGCTGTTTTTT. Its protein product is CASGSPGELFF.

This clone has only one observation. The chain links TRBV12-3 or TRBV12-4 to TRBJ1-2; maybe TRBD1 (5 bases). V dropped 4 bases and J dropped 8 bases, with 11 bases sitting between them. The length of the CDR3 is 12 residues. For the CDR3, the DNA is TGTGCCAGCAGTTCCCCCCGGGGGGGCTACACCTTC. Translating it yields CASSSPRGGYTF.

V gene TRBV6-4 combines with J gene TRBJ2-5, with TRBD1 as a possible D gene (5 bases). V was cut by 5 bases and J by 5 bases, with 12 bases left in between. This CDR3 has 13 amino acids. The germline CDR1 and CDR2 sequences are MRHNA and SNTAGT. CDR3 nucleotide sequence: TGTGCCAGCAGTCCAGGGTTCGGGGAGACCCAGTACTTC. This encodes CASSPGFGETQYF.

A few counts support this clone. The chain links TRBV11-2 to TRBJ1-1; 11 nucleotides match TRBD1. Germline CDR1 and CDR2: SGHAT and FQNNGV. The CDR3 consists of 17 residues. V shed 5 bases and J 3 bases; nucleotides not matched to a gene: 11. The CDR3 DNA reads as TGTGCCAGCAGCGAGTCTCGGGACAGGGGGAGGTACACTGAAGCTTTCTTT. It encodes CASSESRDRGRYTEAFF.

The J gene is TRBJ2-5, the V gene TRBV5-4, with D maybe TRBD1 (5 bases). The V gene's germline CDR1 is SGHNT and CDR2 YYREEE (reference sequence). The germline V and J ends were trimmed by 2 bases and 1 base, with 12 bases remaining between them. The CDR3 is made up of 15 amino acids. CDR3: CASSFVPTGQETQYF. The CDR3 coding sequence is TGTGCCAGCAGCTTCGTCCCCACAGGCCAAGAGACCCAGTACTTC.

The CDR3 nucleotides read TGTGCCAGCAGTGAAGAGGGGGCCTTCTACAATGAGCAGTTCTTC. Protein product: CASSEEGAFYNEQFF. V gene TRBV6-1 combines with J gene TRBJ2-1, with 7 nucleotides matching TRBD1. Germline V CDR1 and CDR2: MNHNS, SASEGT. V lost 1 base, J lost 3 bases, and 3 bases stayed unmatched. The CDR3 contains 15 residues.

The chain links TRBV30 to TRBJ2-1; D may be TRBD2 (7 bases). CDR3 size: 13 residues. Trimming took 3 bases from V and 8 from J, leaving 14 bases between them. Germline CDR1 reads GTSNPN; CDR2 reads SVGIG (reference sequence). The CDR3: CAWRVGGPYEQFF. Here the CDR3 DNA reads TGTGCCTGGAGGGTGGGGGGGCCCTATGAGCAGTTCTTC. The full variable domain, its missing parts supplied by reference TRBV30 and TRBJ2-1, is SQTIHQWPATLVQPVGSPLSLECTVEGTSNPNLYWYRQAAGRGLQLLFYSVGIGQISSEVPQNLSASRPQDRQFILSSKKLLLSDSGFYLCAWRVGGPYEQFFGPGTRLTVL.

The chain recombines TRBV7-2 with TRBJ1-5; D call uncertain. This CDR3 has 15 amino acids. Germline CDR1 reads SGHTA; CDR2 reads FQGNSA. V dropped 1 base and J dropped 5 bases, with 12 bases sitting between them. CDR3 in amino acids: CASSLDSYVHQPQHF. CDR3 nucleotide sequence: TGTGCCAGCAGCTTAGACTCCTACGTCCATCAGCCCCAGCATTTT.

CDR3 bases: TGTGCCAGCCGACAGAGCAACTCTGGAAACACCATATATTTT. Residues: CASRQSNSGNTIYF. The chain employs TRBV28 and TRBJ1-3; maybe TRBD1 (5 bases). This CDR3 comprises 14 residues. V lost 8 bases and J 0 bases, leaving 11 bases between the germline ends. Germline CDR1 reads MDHEN; CDR2 reads SYDVKM.

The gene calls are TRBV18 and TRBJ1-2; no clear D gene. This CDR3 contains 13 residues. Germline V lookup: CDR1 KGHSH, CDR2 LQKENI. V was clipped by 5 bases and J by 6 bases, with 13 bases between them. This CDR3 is CASSNGAGHGYTF. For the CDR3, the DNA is TGTGCCAGCTCAAATGGTGCGGGCCATGGCTACACCTTC.

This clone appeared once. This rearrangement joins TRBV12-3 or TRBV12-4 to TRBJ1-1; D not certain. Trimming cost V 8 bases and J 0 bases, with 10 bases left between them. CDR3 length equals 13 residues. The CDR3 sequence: CASGPIMNTEAFF. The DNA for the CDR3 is TGTGCCAGCGGCCCGATTATGAACACTGAAGCTTTCTTT.

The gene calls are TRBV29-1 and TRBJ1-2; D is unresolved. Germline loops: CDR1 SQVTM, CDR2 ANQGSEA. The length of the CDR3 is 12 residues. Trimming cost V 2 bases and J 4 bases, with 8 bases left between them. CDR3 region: CSVETDIYGYTF. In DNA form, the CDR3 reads TGCAGCGTTGAAACAGACATCTATGGCTACACCTTC.

CDR3 sequence (DNA): TGTGCCAGCAGTTACCAAGCTGGTAGCAATCAGCCCCAGCATTTT. Translated, it gives CASSYQAGSNQPQHF. V usage is TRBV6-6 and J usage is TRBJ1-5; D ambiguous. The CDR3 extends over 15 amino acids. V was pared by 2 bases and J by 0 bases, with 8 bases between. Germline assignment: CDR1 MNHNY and CDR2 SVGAGI (reference sequence).